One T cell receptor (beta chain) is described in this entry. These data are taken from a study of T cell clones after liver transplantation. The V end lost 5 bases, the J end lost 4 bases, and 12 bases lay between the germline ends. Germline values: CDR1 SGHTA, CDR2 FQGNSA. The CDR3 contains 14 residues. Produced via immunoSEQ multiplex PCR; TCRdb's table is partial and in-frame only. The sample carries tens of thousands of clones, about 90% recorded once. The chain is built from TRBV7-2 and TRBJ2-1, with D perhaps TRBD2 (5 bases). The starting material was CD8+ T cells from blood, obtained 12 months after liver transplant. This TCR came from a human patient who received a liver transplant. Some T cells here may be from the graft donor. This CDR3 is CASSPLAEYNEQFF. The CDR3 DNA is TGTGCCAGCAGCCCGCTAGCCGAGTACAATGAGCAGTTCTTC.